The present entry profiles one TCR beta chain with its context. Mismatch with germline at one junction end may stem from a read error. These data originate in a study of blood T cell repertoires in COVID-19. About the research overall: In each case, the material was cDNA or gDNA derived from T cells, B-cell-depleted T cells, or PBMCs.

The CDR3 spans 11 residues. CDR1 and CDR2 from the germline V gene are LNHNV and YYDKDF (reference sequence). As originally analysed: Cell counts per sample came from amplifying reference gene primers. The assay was immunoSEQ multiplex PCR, and TCRdb's table has in-frame clones only and misses some. That table is the source of V, J and clone size, and D and trimming were worked out from the DNA. The data hold a few hundred thousand clones, with roughly 91% observed a single time. Participants spanned ages roughly 18 to 95 years and resided in roughly 22 US areas. Either two negative PCRs, clearance, or symptom resolution qualified Cohort 3 donors as recovered.

The rearrangement joins TRBV15 to TRBJ2-4; TRBD2 might be the D (6 bases). The clonotype originates from a woman between 18 and 29 years old who had recovered from COVID-19. Sample: PBMCs or T cells enriched from blood (not recorded which). The CDR3 spells CATSRGEVMDF. CDR3 in DNA: TGTGCCACCAGCAGAGGGGAGGTTATGGACTTC.